A single sample gave rise to the 7 T cell receptor beta chains below, sequenced in a study of shared clonotypes between healthy human individuals. Clones were sequenced by immunoSEQ multiplex PCR, and TCRdb holds only the in-frame ones, with some missing. The sample consists of about 2.3 million clones, just under 95% of them appearing once. Sequenced input: naive CD4+ T cells from PBMCs. The subset is: CD45RA+ positively selected. These receptors were obtained from a man aged 18 to 29 in good health. Some clones in this sample may be carry-over from other donors' samples.

This chain uses TRBV30 with TRBJ2-7, with 9 bases identical to TRBD1. The CDR3 covers 12 residues. CDR1 GTSNPN and CDR2 SVGIG come from the germline V gene (reference sequence). The CDR3 protein is CAWGTGIVEQYF. The CDR3 DNA sequence: TGTGCTTGGGGGACAGGGATTGTCGAGCAGTACTTC. Looking up the rest from reference TRBV30 and TRBJ2-7 gives the full variable domain: SQTIHQWPATLVQPVGSPLSLECTVEGTSNPNLYWYRQAAGRGLQLLFYSVGIGQISSEVPQNLSASRPQDRQFILSSKKLLLSDSGFYLCAWGTGIVEQYFGPGTRLTVT.

The V call is TRBV5-1, the J call TRBJ2-2; tentatively, D is TRBD1 or TRBD2 (5 bases each). The ends were cut back, 0 bases at V and 10 bases at J, with 19 bases in the middle. Germline CDR1 SGHRS, CDR2 YFSETQ. The CDR3 totals 16 residues. CDR3 sequence: CASSLDGGPLSEELFF. CDR3 DNA: TGCGCCAGCAGCTTGGATGGGGGACCGCTCTCTGAGGAGCTGTTTTTT.

The chain is built from TRBV7-9 and TRBJ2-7; D not certain. This CDR3 comprises 14 residues. The germline gives CDR1 SEHNR, CDR2 FQNEAQ (reference sequence). Trimming took 5 bases from V and 1 from J, leaving 12 bases between them. The CDR3: CASSATGFSYEQYF. As DNA, the CDR3 is TGTGCCAGCAGCGCAACCGGCTTTTCCTACGAGCAGTACTTC.

This clone came up once. The chain combines TRBV6-5 with TRBJ1-2; D gene unclear. The CDR3 is 12 residues long. Trimming removed 4 bases from V and 5 bases from J, with 8 bases in between. Per the germline V gene, CDR1 is MNHEY and CDR2 is SVGAGI. CDR3 DNA: TGTGCCAGCAGTTCTGGATTTTATGGCTACACCTTC. It is translated as CASSSGFYGYTF.

Concerning this clone: Other DNA sequences in the same sample also yield this CDR3. CDR3: CASSLPGLAGVEQFF. The CDR3 DNA reads TGTGCCAGCAGTTTACCCGGACTAGCGGGAGTTGAGCAGTTCTTC. This rearrangement joins TRBV28 to TRBJ2-1, with 13 positions matching TRBD2. V gave up 2 bases and J gave up 9 bases; unmatched junction bases: 4. CDR1 and CDR2 (germline): MDHEN, SYDVKM. The CDR3 loop spans 15 amino acids.

The chain has TRBV28 and TRBJ2-7; D not resolved. This CDR3 comprises 12 residues. The V end was cut by 5 bases, the J end by 7 bases, with 12 bases between. Germline assignment: CDR1 MDHEN and CDR2 SYDVKM. CDR3 sequence: CASSLVWGEQYF. DNA for the CDR3: TGTGCCAGCAGTCTCGTATGGGGTGAGCAGTACTTC.

The chain carries TRBV4-1 and TRBJ1-2; D unclear. CDR1 is MGHRA, CDR2 YSYEKL, per germline. The length of the CDR3 is 13 residues. The V gene lost 1 base and the J gene lost 7 bases, with 10 bases spanning the gap. Here the CDR3 reads CASSQVGLGGYTF. Written as DNA, the CDR3 is TGCGCCAGCAGCCAAGTTGGGTTAGGTGGCTACACCTTC.